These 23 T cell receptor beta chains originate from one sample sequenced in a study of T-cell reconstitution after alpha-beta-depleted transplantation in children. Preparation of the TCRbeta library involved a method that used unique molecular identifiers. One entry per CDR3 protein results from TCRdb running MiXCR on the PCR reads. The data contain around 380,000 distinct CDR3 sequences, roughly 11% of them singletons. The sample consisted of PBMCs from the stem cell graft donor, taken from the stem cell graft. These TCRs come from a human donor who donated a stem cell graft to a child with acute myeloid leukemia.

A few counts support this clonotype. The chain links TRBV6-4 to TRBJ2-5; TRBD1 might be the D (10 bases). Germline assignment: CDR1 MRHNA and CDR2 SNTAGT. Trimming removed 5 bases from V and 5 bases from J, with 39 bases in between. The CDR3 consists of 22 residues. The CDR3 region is CASSTLVGQGQMGRGGQETQYF. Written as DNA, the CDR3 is TGTGCCAGCAGTACGCTTGTGGGACAGGGGCAAATGGGGCGGGGGGGCCAGGAGACCCAGTACTTC.

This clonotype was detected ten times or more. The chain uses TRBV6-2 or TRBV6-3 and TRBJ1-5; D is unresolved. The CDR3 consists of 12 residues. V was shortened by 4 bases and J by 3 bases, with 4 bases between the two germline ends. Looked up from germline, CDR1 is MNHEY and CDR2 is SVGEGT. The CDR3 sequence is CASSWNNQPQHF. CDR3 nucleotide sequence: TGTGCCAGCAGTTGGAACAATCAGCCCCAGCATTTT.

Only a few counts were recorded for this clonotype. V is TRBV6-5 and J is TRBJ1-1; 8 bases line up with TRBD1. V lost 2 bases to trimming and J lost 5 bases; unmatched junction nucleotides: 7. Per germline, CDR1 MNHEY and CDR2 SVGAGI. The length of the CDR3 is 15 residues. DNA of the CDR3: TGTGCCAGCAGTTACCGGACAGGGACAGGAACTGAAGCTTTCTTT. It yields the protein CASSYRTGTGTEAFF.

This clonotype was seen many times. This CDR3 is CASSTPSGGAVETQYF. CDR3 in DNA: TGTGCCAGCAGTACTCCCAGCGGGGGGGCCGTGGAGACCCAGTACTTC. V usage is TRBV12-3 or TRBV12-4 and J usage is TRBJ2-5; 10 nucleotides line up with TRBD2. This CDR3 spans 16 amino acids. Germline trimming cut 5 bases from V and 5 bases from J; bases unmatched to any gene: 11.

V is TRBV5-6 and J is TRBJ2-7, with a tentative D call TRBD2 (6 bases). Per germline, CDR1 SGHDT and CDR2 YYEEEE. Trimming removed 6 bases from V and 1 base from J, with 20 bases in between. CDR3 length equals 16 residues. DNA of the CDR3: TGTGCCAGCATCTCCAGAGGGACTCTCCGATCCTACGAGCAGTACTTC. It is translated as CASISRGTLRSYEQYF.

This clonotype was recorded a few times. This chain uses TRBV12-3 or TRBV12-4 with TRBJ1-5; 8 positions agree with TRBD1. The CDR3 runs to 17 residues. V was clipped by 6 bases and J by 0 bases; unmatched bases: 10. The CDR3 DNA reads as TGTGCCAGCAGGCGCGGGACAGGCAGTTATAGCAATCAGCCCCAGCATTTT. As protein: CASRRGTGSYSNQPQHF.

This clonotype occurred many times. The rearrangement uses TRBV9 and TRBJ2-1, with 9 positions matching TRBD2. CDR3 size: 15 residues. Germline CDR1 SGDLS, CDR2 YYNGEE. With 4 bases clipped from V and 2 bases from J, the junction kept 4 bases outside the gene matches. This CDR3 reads CASSPSGTTYNEQFF. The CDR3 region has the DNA TGTGCCAGCAGCCCTAGCGGGACCACCTACAATGAGCAGTTCTTC.

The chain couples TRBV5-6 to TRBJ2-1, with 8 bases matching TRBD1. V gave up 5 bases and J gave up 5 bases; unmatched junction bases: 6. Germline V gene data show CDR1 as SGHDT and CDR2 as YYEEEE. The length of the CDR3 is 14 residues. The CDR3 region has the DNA TGTGCCAGCAGTCGACAGGGGTTCGACAATGAGCAGTTCTTC. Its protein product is CASSRQGFDNEQFF.

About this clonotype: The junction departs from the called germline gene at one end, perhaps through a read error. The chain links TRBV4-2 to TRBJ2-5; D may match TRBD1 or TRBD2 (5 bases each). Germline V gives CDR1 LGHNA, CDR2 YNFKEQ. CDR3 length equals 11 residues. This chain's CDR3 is CASSNKGTHYF. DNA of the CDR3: TGTGCCAGCAGCAACAAGGGGACCCACTACTTC.

The CDR3 loop is CASRWGGNQPQHF. CDR3 DNA sequence: TGTGCCAGCAGGTGGGGCGGCAATCAGCCCCAGCATTTT. This chain joins TRBV5-4 and TRBJ1-5; the D gene is possibly TRBD1 (5 bases). CDR1 is SGHNT and CDR2 is YYREEE in the germline V gene (reference sequence). The CDR3 extends over 13 amino acids. The V gene lost 5 bases and the J gene lost 2 bases, with 8 bases spanning the gap.

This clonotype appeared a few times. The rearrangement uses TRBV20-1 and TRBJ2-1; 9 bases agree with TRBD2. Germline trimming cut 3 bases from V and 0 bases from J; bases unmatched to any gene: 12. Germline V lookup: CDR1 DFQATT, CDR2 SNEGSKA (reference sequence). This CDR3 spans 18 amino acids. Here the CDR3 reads CSASEGVAGASSYNEQFF. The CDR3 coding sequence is TGCAGTGCTAGCGAAGGGGTAGCGGGGGCCAGCTCCTACAATGAGCAGTTCTTC.

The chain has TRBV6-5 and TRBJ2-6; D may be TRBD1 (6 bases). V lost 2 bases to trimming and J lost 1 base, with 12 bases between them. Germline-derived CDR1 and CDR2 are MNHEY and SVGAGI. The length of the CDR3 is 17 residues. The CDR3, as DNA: TGTGCCAGCAGTTACAGGACAGAGACATCTGGGGCCAACGTCCTGACTTTC. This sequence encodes CASSYRTETSGANVLTF.

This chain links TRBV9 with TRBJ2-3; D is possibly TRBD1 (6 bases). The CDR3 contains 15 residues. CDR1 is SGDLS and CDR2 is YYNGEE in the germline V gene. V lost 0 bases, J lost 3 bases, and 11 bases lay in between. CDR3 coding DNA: TGTGCCAGCAGCGTAGGCGCCGGACAGACAGATACGCAGTATTTT. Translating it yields CASSVGAGQTDTQYF.

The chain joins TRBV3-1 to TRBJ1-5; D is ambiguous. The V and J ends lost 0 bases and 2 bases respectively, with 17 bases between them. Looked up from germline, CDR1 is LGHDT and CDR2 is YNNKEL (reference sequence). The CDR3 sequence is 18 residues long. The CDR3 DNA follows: TGTGCCAGCAGCCAAGATGGGCCGAACCCGTCTCGCAATCAGCCCCAGCATTTT. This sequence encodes CASSQDGPNPSRNQPQHF.

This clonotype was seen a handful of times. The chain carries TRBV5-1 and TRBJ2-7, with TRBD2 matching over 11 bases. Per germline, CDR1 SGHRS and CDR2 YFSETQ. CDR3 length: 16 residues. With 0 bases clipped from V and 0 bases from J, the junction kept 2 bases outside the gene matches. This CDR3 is CASSLGTSGYSYEQYF. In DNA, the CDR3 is TGCGCCAGCAGCTTGGGGACTAGCGGGTACTCCTACGAGCAGTACTTC. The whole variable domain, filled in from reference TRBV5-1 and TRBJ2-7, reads KAGVTQTPRYLIKTRGQQVTLSCSPISGHRSVSWYQQTPGQGLQFLFEYFSETQRNKGNFPGRFSGRQFSNSRSEMNVSTLELGDSALYLCASSLGTSGYSYEQYFGPGTRLTVT.

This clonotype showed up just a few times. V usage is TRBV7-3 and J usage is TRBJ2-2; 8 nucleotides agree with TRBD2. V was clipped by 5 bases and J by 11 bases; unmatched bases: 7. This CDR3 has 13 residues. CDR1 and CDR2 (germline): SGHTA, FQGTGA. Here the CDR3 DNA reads TGTGCCAGCAGCCCACCTAGCGGGTTCGAGCTGTTTTTT. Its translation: CASSPPSGFELFF.

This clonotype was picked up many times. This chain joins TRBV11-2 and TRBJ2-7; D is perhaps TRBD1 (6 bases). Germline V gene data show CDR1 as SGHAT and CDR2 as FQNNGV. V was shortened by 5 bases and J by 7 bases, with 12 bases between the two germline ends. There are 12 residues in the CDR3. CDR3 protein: CASSVRGSEQYV. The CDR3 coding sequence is TGTGCCAGCAGCGTCAGGGGCAGTGAGCAGTACGTC.

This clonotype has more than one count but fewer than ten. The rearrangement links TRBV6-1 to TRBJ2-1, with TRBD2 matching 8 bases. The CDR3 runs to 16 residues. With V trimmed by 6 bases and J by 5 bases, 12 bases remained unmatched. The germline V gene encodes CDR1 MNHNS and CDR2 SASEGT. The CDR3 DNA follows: TGTGCCAGCAGCAGACCTGGGGTAGCGGGGAACAATGAGCAGTTCTTC. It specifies CASSRPGVAGNNEQFF.

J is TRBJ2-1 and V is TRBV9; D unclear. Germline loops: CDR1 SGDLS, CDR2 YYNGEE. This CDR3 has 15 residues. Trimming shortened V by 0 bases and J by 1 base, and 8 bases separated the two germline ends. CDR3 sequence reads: CASSVVVLSYNEQFF. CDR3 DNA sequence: TGTGCCAGCAGCGTAGTAGTCTTATCCTACAATGAGCAGTTCTTC.

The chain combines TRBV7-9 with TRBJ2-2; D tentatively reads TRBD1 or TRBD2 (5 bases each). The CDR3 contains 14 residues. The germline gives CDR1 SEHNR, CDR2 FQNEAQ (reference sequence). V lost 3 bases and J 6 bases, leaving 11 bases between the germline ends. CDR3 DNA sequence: TGTGCCAGCAGCTTGGGGGTTCGCGCCGGGGAGCTGTTTTTT. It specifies CASSLGVRAGELFF.

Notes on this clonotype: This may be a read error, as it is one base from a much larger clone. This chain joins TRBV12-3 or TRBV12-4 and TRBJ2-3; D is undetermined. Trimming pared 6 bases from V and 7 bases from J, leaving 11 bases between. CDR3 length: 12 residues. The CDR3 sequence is CASSPDGYTQYF. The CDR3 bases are TGTGCCAGCAGCCCGGACGGATATACGCAGTATTTT.

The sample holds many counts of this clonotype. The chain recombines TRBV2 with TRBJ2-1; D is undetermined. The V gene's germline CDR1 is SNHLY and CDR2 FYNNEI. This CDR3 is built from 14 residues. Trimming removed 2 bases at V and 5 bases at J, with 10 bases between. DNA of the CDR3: TGTGCCAGCAGTGAATCCCTCCTAAACAATGAGCAGTTCTTC. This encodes CASSESLLNNEQFF.

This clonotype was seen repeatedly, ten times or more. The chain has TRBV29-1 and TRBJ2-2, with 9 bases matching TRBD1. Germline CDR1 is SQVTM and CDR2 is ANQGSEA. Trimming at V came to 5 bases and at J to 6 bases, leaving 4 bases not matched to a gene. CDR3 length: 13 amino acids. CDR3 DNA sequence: TGCAGCGTTCTGGGACAGGGTGCCGGGGAGCTGTTTTTT. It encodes CSVLGQGAGELFF.